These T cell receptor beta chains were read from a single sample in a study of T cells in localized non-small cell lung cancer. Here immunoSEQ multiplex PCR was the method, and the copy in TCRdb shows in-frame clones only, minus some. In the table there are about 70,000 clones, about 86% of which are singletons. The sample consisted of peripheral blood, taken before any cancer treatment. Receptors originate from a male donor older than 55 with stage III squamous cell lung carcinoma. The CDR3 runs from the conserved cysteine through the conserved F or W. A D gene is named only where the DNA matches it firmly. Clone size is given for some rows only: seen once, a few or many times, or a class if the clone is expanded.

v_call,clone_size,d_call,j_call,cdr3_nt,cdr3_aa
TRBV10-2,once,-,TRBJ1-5,TGCGCCAGCATGACAGGAAGAAATCAGCCCCAGCATTTT,CASMTGRNQPQHF
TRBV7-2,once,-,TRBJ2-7,TGTGCCAGCAGCTTAGAGAAAGGGGGATACGAGCAGTACTTC,CASSLEKGGYEQYF
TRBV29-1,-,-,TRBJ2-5,TGCAGCGTTGGACGGAATCAAGAGACCCAGTACTTC,CSVGRNQETQYF
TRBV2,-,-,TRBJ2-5,TGTGCCAGCAAGAGCGACCAAGAGACCCAGTACTTC,CASKSDQETQYF
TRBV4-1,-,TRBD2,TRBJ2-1,TGCGCCAGCAGCCAAGAAGGGCTAGCGGCTACGTCTCGGTTCTTC,CASSQEGLAATSRFF
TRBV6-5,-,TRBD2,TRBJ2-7,TGTGCCAGCAGTTCCTCGATAGCGGGGACCTACGAGCAGTACTTC,CASSSSIAGTYEQYF
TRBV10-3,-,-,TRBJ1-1,TGTGCCATCAGGACGGAGGGTACCACTTTCTTT,CAIRTEGTTFF
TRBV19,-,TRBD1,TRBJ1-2,TGTGCCAGTAGTCCCCAGCTACAGGGGGCAGGGTACTATGGCTACACCTTC,CASSPQLQGAGYYGYTF
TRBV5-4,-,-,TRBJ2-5,TGTGCCAGCAGCTTGAACAGCCAAGAGACCCAGTACTTC,CASSLNSQETQYF
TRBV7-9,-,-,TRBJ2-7,TGTGCCAGCAGCTCGACAGGTACCTACGAGCAGTACTTC,CASSSTGTYEQYF
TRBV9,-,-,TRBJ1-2,TGTGCCAGCAGTGACACAGGGTTTAGGGGCTACACCTTC,CASSDTGFRGYTF
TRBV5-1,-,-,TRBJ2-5,TGCGCCAGCAGCTTGGCCGGAGAGACCCAGTACTTC,CASSLAGETQYF
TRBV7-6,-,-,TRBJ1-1,TGTGCCAGCAGCAGCACCATGAACACTGAAGCTTTCTTT,CASSSTMNTEAFF
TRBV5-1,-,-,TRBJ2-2,TGCGCCAGCAGCCTAACAGAGGGGACCGGGGAGCTGTTTTTT,CASSLTEGTGELFF
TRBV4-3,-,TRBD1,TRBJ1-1,TGCGCCAGCAGCCCGGGGGACAGGCAAGACACTGAAGCTTTCTTT,CASSPGDRQDTEAFF
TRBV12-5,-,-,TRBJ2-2,TGTGCTAGTGGTTTGATTTTGGGTCGGAACACCGGGGAGCTGTTTTTT,CASGLILGRNTGELFF
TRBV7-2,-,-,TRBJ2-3,TGTGCCAGCAGCTTAGGTAGGTCGGACAGAGGCGGCACAGATACGCAGTATTTT,CASSLGRSDRGGTDTQYF
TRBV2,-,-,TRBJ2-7,TGTGCCAGCAGGATGGGACGGTCGTCGGACGAGCAGTACTTC,CASRMGRSSDEQYF
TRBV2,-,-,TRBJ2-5,TGTGCCAGCAGTGAAAACGCGCGAGAGACCCAGTACTTC,CASSENARETQYF
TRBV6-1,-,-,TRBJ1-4,TGTGCCAGCAGTGAAAGCAGACTTGAAAAACTGTTTTTT,CASSESRLEKLFF
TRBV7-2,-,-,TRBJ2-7,TGTGCCAGCAGCTTAGAGGATTGCCCCCCCTACGAGCAGTACTTC,CASSLEDCPPYEQYF
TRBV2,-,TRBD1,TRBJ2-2,TGTGCCAGCGCGGCCGACAGGGGCCCTGGCCCCGGGGAGCTGTTTTTT,CASAADRGPGPGELFF
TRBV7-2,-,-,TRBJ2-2,TGTGCCAGCAGCTTATACACGGGGACCACCGGGGAGCTGTTTTTT,CASSLYTGTTGELFF
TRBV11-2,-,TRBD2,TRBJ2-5,TGTGCCAGCAGCTTCTCGGGACTAGCGGGGGAGACCCAGTACTTC,CASSFSGLAGETQYF
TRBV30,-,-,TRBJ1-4,TGTGCCTCAAGGGGAACAGGGCTTAATGAAAAACTGTTTTTT,CASRGTGLNEKLFF
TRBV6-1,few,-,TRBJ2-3,TGTGCCAGCAGGGAGGGAACAGATACGCAGTATTTT,CASREGTDTQYF
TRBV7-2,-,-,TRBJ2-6,TGTGCCAGCAGCCTCCAGGGAGGCGCTGGGGCCAACGTCCTGACTTTC,CASSLQGGAGANVLTF
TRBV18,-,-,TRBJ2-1,TGTGCCAGCTCTCTCCGGGACGAAGGGAATGAGCAGTTCTTC,CASSLRDEGNEQFF
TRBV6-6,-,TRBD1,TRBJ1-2,TGTGCCAGCAGTTTTTCAGGGGGGTACTATGGCTACACCTTC,CASSFSGGYYGYTF
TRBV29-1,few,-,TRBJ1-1,TGCAGCGTTCGGGGGACTCTGAACACTGAAGCTTTCTTT,CSVRGTLNTEAFF
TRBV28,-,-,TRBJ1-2,TGTGCCAGCAGTTTCCACGGGTCCTCCAGGGGCTTTGGCTACACCTTC,CASSFHGSSRGFGYTF
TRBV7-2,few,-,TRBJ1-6,TGTGCCAGCAGCTTAAGCAGGGCAGGCTATAATTCACCCCTCCACTTT,CASSLSRAGYNSPLHF
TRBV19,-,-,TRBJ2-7,TGTGCCAGTAGTATAAGGAGTCAGACCTCCGAGCAGTACTTC,CASSIRSQTSEQYF
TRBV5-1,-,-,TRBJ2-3,TGCGCCAGCAGCTTGGGCAACATAGTTTGGGGCACAGATACGCAGTATTTT,CASSLGNIVWGTDTQYF
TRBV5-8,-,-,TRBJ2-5,TGTGCCAGCAGCCCCACTGTGGGGTTTTGGGGCCAAGAGACCCAGTACTTC,CASSPTVGFWGQETQYF
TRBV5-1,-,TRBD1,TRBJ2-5,TGCGCCAGCAGCTTTTCAGGGGGCCAAGAGACCCAGTACTTC,CASSFSGGQETQYF
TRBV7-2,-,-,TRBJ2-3,TGTGCCAGCAGCTTAATACGGGGGCCCACAGATACGCAGTATTTT,CASSLIRGPTDTQYF
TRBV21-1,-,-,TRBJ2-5,TGTGCCAGCAGCAAGGGCCGTGACGGGGGGGGACTCCAGGAGACCCAGTACTTC,CASSKGRDGGGLQETQYF
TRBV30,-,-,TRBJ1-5,TGTGCCTGGGCCTATAGTAGCAATCAGCCCCAGCATTTT,CAWAYSSNQPQHF
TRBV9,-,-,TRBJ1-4,TGTGCCAGCAGCGTAGATCGACAGTACAATGAAAAACTGTTTTTT,CASSVDRQYNEKLFF
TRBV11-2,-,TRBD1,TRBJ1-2,TGTGCCAGCAGCTCGACCGGGACAGGGGTTGGCTACACCTTC,CASSSTGTGVGYTF
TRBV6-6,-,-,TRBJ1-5,TGTGCCAGCAGTTACTTAGGACAGATCAATCAGCCCCAGCATTTT,CASSYLGQINQPQHF
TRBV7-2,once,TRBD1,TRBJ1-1,TGTGCCAGCAGCGTCCAGGGGGAAATGAACACTGAAGCTTTCTTT,CASSVQGEMNTEAFF
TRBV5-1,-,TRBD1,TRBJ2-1,TGCGCCAGCACCATACAGGGTTATACAGGGGCCGAGCAGTTCTTC,CASTIQGYTGAEQFF
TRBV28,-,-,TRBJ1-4,TGTGCCAGCGCGGGGGATGAAAAACTGTTTTTT,CASAGDEKLFF
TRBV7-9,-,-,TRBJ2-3,TGTGCCAGCAGCTTACGCCAGGGGCCACAAGGCGGTACGCAGTATTTT,CASSLRQGPQGGTQYF
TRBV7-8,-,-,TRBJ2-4,TGTGCCAGCAGCTTAGTTACGGGCATTCAGTACTTC,CASSLVTGIQYF
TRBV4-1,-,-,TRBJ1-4,TGCGCCAGCAGCCAAGATGTCACAGGGACGTTGAATGAAAAACTGTTTTTT,CASSQDVTGTLNEKLFF
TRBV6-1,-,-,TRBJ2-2,TGTGCCAGCAGGAGGGGACCCAACGCCGGGGAGCTGTTTTTT,CASRRGPNAGELFF
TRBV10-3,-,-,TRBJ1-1,TGTGCCATCAGTTATGGGTGGGACACTGAAGCTTTCTTT,CAISYGWDTEAFF
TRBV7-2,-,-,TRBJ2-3,TGTGCCAGCAGCTTTAGACGGGGGCCTAGCACAGATACGCAGTATTTT,CASSFRRGPSTDTQYF
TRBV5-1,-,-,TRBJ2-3,TGCGCCAGCAGCAGCGAACAGGGTACCTTCACAGATACGCAGTATTTT,CASSSEQGTFTDTQYF
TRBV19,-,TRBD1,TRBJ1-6,TGTGCCAGTAACCGCCCCGACAGGGATAATTCACCCCTCCACTTT,CASNRPDRDNSPLHF
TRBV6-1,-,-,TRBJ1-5,TGTGCCAGCAGTGATACGGGATCGAGCAATCAGCCCCAGCATTTT,CASSDTGSSNQPQHF
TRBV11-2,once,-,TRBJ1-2,TGTGCCAGCAGCCAATTTAACTATGGCTACACCTTC,CASSQFNYGYTF
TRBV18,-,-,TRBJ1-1,TGTGCCAGCTCACGGATTGGGACGGGAGAAGCTTTCTTT,CASSRIGTGEAFF
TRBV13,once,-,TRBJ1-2,TGTGCCAGCAGTGACGGGTATGGCTACACCTTC,CASSDGYGYTF